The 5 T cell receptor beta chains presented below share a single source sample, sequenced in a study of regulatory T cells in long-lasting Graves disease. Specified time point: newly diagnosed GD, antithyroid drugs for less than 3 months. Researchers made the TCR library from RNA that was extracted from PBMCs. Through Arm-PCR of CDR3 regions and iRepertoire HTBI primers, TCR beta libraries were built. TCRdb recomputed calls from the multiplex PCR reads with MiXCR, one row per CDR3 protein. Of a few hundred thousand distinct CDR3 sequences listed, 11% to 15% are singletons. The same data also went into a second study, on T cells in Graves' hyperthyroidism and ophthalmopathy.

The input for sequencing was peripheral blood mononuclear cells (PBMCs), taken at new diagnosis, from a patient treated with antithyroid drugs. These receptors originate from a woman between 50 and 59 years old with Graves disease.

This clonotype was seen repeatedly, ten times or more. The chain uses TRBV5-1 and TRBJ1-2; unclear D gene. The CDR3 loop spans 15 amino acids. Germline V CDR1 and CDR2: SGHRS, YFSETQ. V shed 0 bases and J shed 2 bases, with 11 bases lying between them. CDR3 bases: TGCGCCAGCAGCTTGGATGTCAGCTCGAACTATGGCTACACCTTC. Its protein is CASSLDVSSNYGYTF.

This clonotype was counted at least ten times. The CDR3 nucleotides read TGTGCCAGCAGCTTATCCGCAGGGGGACCATCTAACTATGGCTACACCTTC. Its protein product is CASSLSAGGPSNYGYTF. The chain links TRBV11-2 to TRBJ1-2; 7 bases line up with TRBD1. V shed 2 bases and J 0 bases; nucleotides not matched to a gene: 9. This CDR3 has 17 residues. The V gene's germline CDR1 is SGHAT and CDR2 FQNNGV. Full variable domain (rest looked up from reference TRBV11-2 and TRBJ1-2): EAGVAQSPRYKIIEKRQSVAFWCNPISGHATLYWYQQILGQGPKLLIQFQNNGVVDDSQLPKDRFSAERLKGVDSTLKIQPAKLEDSAVYLCASSLSAGGPSNYGYTFGSGTRLTVV.

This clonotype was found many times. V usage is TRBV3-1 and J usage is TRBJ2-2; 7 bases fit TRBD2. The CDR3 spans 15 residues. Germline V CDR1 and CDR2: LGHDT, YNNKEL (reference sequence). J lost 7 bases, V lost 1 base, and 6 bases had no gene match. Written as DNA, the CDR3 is TGTGCCAGCAGCCAAGTCGGGACGGGGGGCGGGGAGCTGTTTTTT. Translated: CASSQVGTGGGELFF.

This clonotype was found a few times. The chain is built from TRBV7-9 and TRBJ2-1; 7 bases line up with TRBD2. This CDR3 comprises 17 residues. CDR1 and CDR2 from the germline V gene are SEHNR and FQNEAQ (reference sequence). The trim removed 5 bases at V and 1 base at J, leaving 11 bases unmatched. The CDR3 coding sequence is TGTGCCAGCAGCATACATGGATGGCGGGGGTCCTACAATGAGCAGTTCTTC. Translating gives CASSIHGWRGSYNEQFF.

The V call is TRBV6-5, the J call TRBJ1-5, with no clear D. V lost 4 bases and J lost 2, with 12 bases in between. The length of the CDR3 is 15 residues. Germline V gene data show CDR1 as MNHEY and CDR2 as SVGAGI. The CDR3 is CASSSMGFGNQPQHF. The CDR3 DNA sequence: TGTGCCAGCAGTTCGATGGGATTCGGCAATCAGCCCCAGCATTTT.